These 6 T cell receptor beta chains originate from one sample sequenced in a study of regulatory T cells in long-lasting Graves disease (dated by TCRdb to the early 2020s). In light of the paper, this sample's time point label describes: newly diagnosed GD, antithyroid drugs for less than 3 months. For both TCR sequencing and RNA sequencing, RNA was extracted from PBMCs in TRIzol. Receptors were amplified or captured by multiplex PCR. Reads for this sample came from an Illumina HiSeq 4000. To build TCR beta libraries, CDR3 regions were amplified by Arm-PCR using iRepertoire HTBI primers. TCRdb reprocessed the public reads (quality trimming at Q25 with fastp, clone calling with MiXCR) and kept in-frame beta chains. For every CDR3 protein sequence, its rows merge into one entry that carries the most common genes and DNA. The sample table records 300,000 to 400,000 distinct CDR3 sequences; 15% to 18% of these occur just once. The ten top clones hold 20% to 25% of the sample.

The sample here was peripheral blood mononuclear cells (PBMCs), taken at new diagnosis, from a patient treated with antithyroid drugs. The source is a female donor with Graves disease.

This clonotype was recorded a few times. The CDR3 here is CAISEVSGVGNQPQHF. The CDR3 DNA reads TGTGCCATCAGTGAGGTATCAGGGGTAGGCAATCAGCCCCAGCATTTT. The chain joins TRBV10-3 to TRBJ1-5; a possible D gene is TRBD1 (6 bases). The CDR3 totals 16 residues. Germline loops: CDR1 ENHRY, CDR2 SYGVKD. V lost 2 bases, J lost 2 bases, and 13 bases lay in between.

This clonotype was seen at least ten times. The genes are TRBV24-1 and TRBJ2-3; either TRBD1 or TRBD2 may supply D (5 bases each). Trimming removed 1 base at V and 6 bases at J, with 10 bases between. The CDR3 loop spans 14 amino acids. CDR1 is KGHDR, CDR2 SFDVKD, per germline. This CDR3 reads CATSDFRGGDTQYF. The CDR3 nucleotides read TGTGCCACCAGTGATTTTCGGGGCGGCGATACGCAGTATTTT.

This clonotype showed up many times. At one of its ends the junction is not consistent with the germline gene, which may arise from a read error. The J gene is TRBJ2-2, the V gene TRBV9; D is undetermined. The CDR3 consists of 14 residues. In germline, CDR1 is SGDLS, CDR2 YYNGEE. The CDR3 nucleotides are TGTGCCAGCAGAGTAGCTTCGGGCACCGGGGAGCTGTTTTTT. Encoded protein: CASRVASGTGELFF.

This clonotype was recorded at least ten times. This chain uses TRBV15 with TRBJ2-7, with D possibly being TRBD1 (5 bases). In germline, CDR1 is LNHNV, CDR2 YYDKDF (reference sequence). CDR3 length equals 13 residues. Trimming removed 1 base at V and 3 bases at J, with 7 bases between. This CDR3 is CATSRGTSYEQYF. In DNA form, the CDR3 reads TGTGCCACCAGCAGAGGGACAAGCTACGAGCAGTACTTC. Full variable domain (missing parts from reference TRBV15 and TRBJ2-7): DAMVIQNPRYQVTQFGKPVTLSCSQTLNHNVMYWYQQKSSQAPKLLFHYYDKDFNNEADTPDNFQSRRPNTSFCFLDIRSPGLGDTAMYLCATSRGTSYEQYFGPGTRLTVT.

This clonotype has a handful of counts. V usage is TRBV4-1 and J usage is TRBJ1-1, with D maybe TRBD1 (5 bases). V lost 1 base, J lost 11 bases, and 20 bases lay in between. The CDR3 totals 15 residues. The germline V gene encodes CDR1 MGHRA and CDR2 YSYEKL. CDR3 region: CASSQVRGVGVYAFF. The CDR3 DNA reads as TGCGCCAGCAGCCAAGTTCGGGGTGTAGGGGTTTATGCTTTCTTT.

This clonotype was detected only a few times. The chain employs TRBV12-3 or TRBV12-4 and TRBJ2-3; no definite D call. The CDR3 sequence is 14 residues long. V was clipped by 7 bases and J by 1 base, with 12 bases between them. The CDR3 protein is CASKAELRTDTQYF. CDR3 nucleotide sequence: TGTGCCAGCAAGGCCGAGCTCCGCACAGATACGCAGTATTTT.